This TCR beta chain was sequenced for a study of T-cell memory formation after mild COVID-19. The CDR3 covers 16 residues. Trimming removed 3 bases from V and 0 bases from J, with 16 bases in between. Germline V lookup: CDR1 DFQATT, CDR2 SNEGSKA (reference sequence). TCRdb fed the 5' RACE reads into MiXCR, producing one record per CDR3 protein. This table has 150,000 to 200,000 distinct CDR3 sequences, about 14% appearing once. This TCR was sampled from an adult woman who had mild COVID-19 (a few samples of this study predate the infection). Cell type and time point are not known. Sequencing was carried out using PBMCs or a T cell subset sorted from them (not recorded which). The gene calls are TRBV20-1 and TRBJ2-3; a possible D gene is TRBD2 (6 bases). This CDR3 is CSASGYWEVSTDTQYF. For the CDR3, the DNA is TGCAGTGCTAGCGGATATTGGGAGGTTAGCACAGATACGCAGTATTTT.